This T cell receptor (beta chain) was observed in a study of T cells in Graves' hyperthyroidism and ophthalmopathy. Study information: Peripheral blood was taken when the disease was first diagnosed, before any treatment began. Notes on the study in general: Researchers report that a 13 V-J model separated ophthalmopathy from stable hyperthyroidism.

Patients with ophthalmopathy all had a Clinical Activity Score of at least 3, a NOSPECS grade of at least 4 and duration under 3 months. The PBMCs studied were ones that came from 8.5 to 10 ml fresh peripheral blood. Trimming took off 7 bases at V and 6 bases at J, with 22 bases between the two ends. The CDR3 totals 16 residues. Amplification targeted TCR beta CDR3 regions from RNA transcripts. Researchers ran a first-round RT-PCR on the TCR CDR3 using the HTBI primer set. One entry per CDR3 protein, called by TCRdb with MiXCR from the multiplex PCR reads. The sample has hundreds of thousands of distinct CDR3 sequences, about 20% seen once. This clonotype was counted many times. Antigen: not known.

The specimen sequenced was blood. V and J are TRBV12-3 or TRBV12-4 and TRBJ2-1; D is possibly TRBD1 (8 bases). This sequence originates from a man younger than 45 with Graves' ophthalmopathy. Written as DNA, the CDR3 is TGTGCCAGCACCAAGTGGGGAGGGACAGGCAGCAATGAGCAGTTCTTC. It yields the protein CASTKWGGTGSNEQFF.